The 25 T cell receptor beta chains below come from one sample, sequenced in a study of identical twins. TCRdb itself ran the 5' RACE reads through MiXCR, one entry per CDR3 protein. The sample holds hundreds of thousands of distinct CDR3 sequences; around 21% are singletons and the top ten take 4.3%. This sample was also put to use in a study of T cells expressing NK-cell markers.

Sequencing was performed on PBMCs. The receptors were gathered from a woman under 30 in good health.

This clonotype was observed a handful of times. The chain links TRBV10-2 to TRBJ1-1, with a tentative D call TRBD1 (6 bases). The CDR3 has 12 amino acids. Germline V gene lookup returns CDR1 WSHSY and CDR2 SAAADI. Trimming took 6 bases from V and 6 from J, leaving 11 bases between them. The CDR3 reads CASSGQSPEAFF. The CDR3 DNA follows: TGCGCCAGCAGCGGACAGTCGCCTGAAGCTTTCTTT.

This clonotype was recorded a few times. The rearrangement uses TRBV20-1 and TRBJ2-1; D tentatively fits TRBD1 or TRBD2 (5 bases each). Looked up from germline, CDR1 is DFQATT and CDR2 is SNEGSKA (reference sequence). The CDR3 length is 14 residues. With 5 bases removed from V and 8 bases from J, the gap between germline ends came to 19 bases. CDR3 coding DNA: TGCAGTGCTGGCCGGGACCTAGTTAGGCATGAGCAGTTCTTC. Translation: CSAGRDLVRHEQFF.

The chain recombines TRBV29-1 with TRBJ2-1; D possibly corresponds to TRBD2 (6 bases). V lost 5 bases, J lost 9 bases, and 17 bases lay in between. The CDR3 extends over 13 amino acids. CDR1 is SQVTM, CDR2 ANQGSEA, per germline. CDR3 region: CSVREDIDSEQFF. Written as DNA, the CDR3 is TGCAGCGTTAGGGAGGACATTGATTCTGAGCAGTTCTTC.

This clonotype was seen repeatedly, ten times or more. The chain is built from TRBV19 and TRBJ2-3, with D possibly being TRBD2 (6 bases). With 6 bases removed from V and 6 bases from J, the gap between germline ends came to 16 bases. The CDR3 extends over 14 amino acids. Germline lookup yields CDR1 LNHDA and CDR2 SQIVND (reference sequence). CDR3 sequence (DNA): TGTGCCAGTAGGACTTATAGCGGTCCTGATACGCAGTATTTT. This encodes CASRTYSGPDTQYF.

V gene TRBV29-1 combines with J gene TRBJ1-1, with 10 bases that match TRBD1. V was clipped by 4 bases and J by 6 bases; unmatched bases: 5. The CDR3 consists of 13 residues. Germline CDR1 and CDR2: SQVTM and ANQGSEA. CDR3 DNA sequence: TGCAGCGTTGTCCGGGACAGGGGACCTGAAGCTTTCTTT. Its translation: CSVVRDRGPEAFF. Using reference TRBV29-1 and TRBJ1-1 for the parts outside the CDR3, the full variable domain is SAVISQKPSRDICQRGTSLTIQCQVDSQVTMMFWYRQQPGQSLTLIATANQGSEATYESGFVIDKFPISRPNLTFSTLTVSNMSPEDSSIYLCSVVRDRGPEAFFGQGTRLTVV.

The chain combines TRBV12-3 or TRBV12-4 with TRBJ1-4, with a tentative D call TRBD1 (5 bases). The CDR3 is 13 amino acids. V was cut by 6 bases and J by 11 bases, with 16 bases left in between. The CDR3 loop is CASRSPGLIKLFF. The CDR3 DNA sequence: TGTGCCAGCAGGTCACCGGGGCTAATCAAACTGTTTTTT.

This clonotype was recorded a few times. The genes are TRBV20-1 and TRBJ2-5, with 7 bases aligning to TRBD2. This CDR3 is 14 amino acids long. The V gene end was trimmed by 5 bases and the J gene end by 5 bases; junction bases not matched to a gene: 11. Germline CDR1 DFQATT, CDR2 SNEGSKA (reference sequence). For the CDR3, the DNA is TGCAGTGCTGAGGGAGGGGTGACCTGGGAGACCCAGTACTTC. Its protein product is CSAEGGVTWETQYF.

V usage is TRBV7-9 and J usage is TRBJ2-1; 8 bases are shared with TRBD2. The V and J ends lost 1 base and 5 bases, in that order; junction bases with no gene match: 7. In germline, CDR1 is SEHNR, CDR2 FQNEAQ (reference sequence). CDR3 size: 16 residues. In DNA form, the CDR3 reads TGTGCCAGCAGCTTAGGTGGCGGGAGGTTCGACAATGAGCAGTTCTTC. Protein: CASSLGGGRFDNEQFF.

The chain employs TRBV12-3 or TRBV12-4 and TRBJ2-2; D may match TRBD1 or TRBD2 (5 bases each). The CDR3 runs to 16 residues. Trimming left V 5 bases short and J 8 bases short, with 21 bases between. The CDR3 bases are TGTGCCAGCAGTCCCGGGACCCGCCGCGCATCAGGGGAGCTGTTTTTT. This encodes CASSPGTRRASGELFF.

This clonotype occurred many times. The V gene is TRBV20-1, the J gene TRBJ2-5; TRBD2 is a possible D gene (6 bases). The V gene lost 8 bases and the J gene lost 3 bases, with 13 bases spanning the gap. Per germline, CDR1 DFQATT and CDR2 SNEGSKA (reference sequence). The CDR3 has 12 amino acids. In nucleotides, the CDR3 is TGCAGTCAGCGGGCGGGCGAAGAGACCCAGTACTTC. Its translation: CSQRAGEETQYF.

The sample holds one count of this clonotype. This chain joins TRBV12-3 or TRBV12-4 and TRBJ2-3; 10 nucleotides line up with TRBD2. The CDR3 has 16 residues. V gave up 6 bases and J gave up 2 bases; unmatched junction bases: 8. The CDR3 is CASSRNSGRLTDTQYF. The CDR3 bases are TGTGCCAGCAGCCGCAATAGCGGGAGGCTCACAGATACGCAGTATTTT.

This clonotype was detected a few times. The chain is built from TRBV25-1 and TRBJ2-1; D not certain. The CDR3 contains 13 residues. Per germline, CDR1 MGHDK and CDR2 SYGVNS. V lost 1 base and J lost 12, with 13 bases in between. The CDR3 region has the DNA TGTGCCAGCAGTGAATGGACGGGCCGAGGGCAGTTCTTC. Translated, it gives CASSEWTGRGQFF.

In this sample, this clonotype turned up a few times. The CDR3: CASSPGQEPKPQHF. As DNA, the CDR3 is TGTGCCAGCAGCCCCGGACAGGAGCCCAAGCCCCAGCATTTT. The J gene is TRBJ1-5, the V gene TRBV7-2, with 7 bases fitting TRBD1. Germline V CDR1 and CDR2: SGHTA, FQGNSA. The CDR3 covers 14 residues. V trimming: 5 bases; J trimming: 8 bases; junction bases outside the gene matches: 9.

The table lists this clonotype with a few counts. The V gene is TRBV20-1, the J gene TRBJ2-1; D not certain. The CDR3 is made up of 14 amino acids. Looked up from germline, CDR1 is DFQATT and CDR2 is SNEGSKA (reference sequence). The ends were cut back, 4 bases at V and 5 bases at J, with 15 bases in the middle. In nucleotides, the CDR3 is TGCAGTGCTAAAGGTGGGATACCGGACAATGAGCAGTTCTTC. Its translation is CSAKGGIPDNEQFF.

This clonotype was counted between two and nine times. J is TRBJ2-2 and V is TRBV12-3 or TRBV12-4; no firm D call. This CDR3 contains 16 residues. The germline V and J ends were trimmed by 5 bases and 5 bases, with 18 bases remaining between them. The CDR3 nucleotides read TGTGCCAGCAGTGTCCGGTGGGGATTAGGGACCGGGGAGCTGTTTTTT. It translates to CASSVRWGLGTGELFF.

This chain uses TRBV6-5 with TRBJ2-3; a possible D gene is TRBD2 (5 bases). With 0 bases removed from V and 3 bases from J, the gap between germline ends came to 13 bases. Germline CDR1 is MNHEY and CDR2 is SVGAGI. CDR3 length: 16 residues. CDR3 in amino acids: CASSYSGFRGTDTQYF. As DNA, the CDR3 is TGTGCCAGCAGTTACTCGGGCTTTCGGGGAACAGATACGCAGTATTTT.

This clonotype was counted between two and nine times. The V call is TRBV20-1, the J call TRBJ1-5, with D possibly matching TRBD1 (5 bases). From germline, CDR1 is DFQATT and CDR2 SNEGSKA (reference sequence). V was shortened by 5 bases and J by 4 bases, with 15 bases between the two germline ends. There are 14 residues in the CDR3. The DNA for the CDR3 is TGCAGTGCTTCGACTCGACAGTTAAATCAGCCCCAGCATTTT. Its protein is CSASTRQLNQPQHF.

J is TRBJ2-3 and V is TRBV5-6, with 7 nucleotides matching TRBD1. Germline values: CDR1 SGHDT, CDR2 YYEEEE. The CDR3 loop spans 17 amino acids. Trimming removed 0 bases from V and 3 bases from J; junction bases left unmatched: 10. The CDR3 here is CASSLDLGRGSTDTQYF. DNA of the CDR3: TGTGCCAGCAGCTTGGACTTAGGCAGGGGGTCAACAGATACGCAGTATTTT.

This clonotype was detected a few times. DNA of the CDR3: TGCGCCAGCAGCACGGACAGGGTCTCCTACGAGCAGTACTTC. Translation gives CASSTDRVSYEQYF. The rearrangement links TRBV5-1 to TRBJ2-7; 8 positions agree with TRBD1. The V and J ends lost 4 bases and 0 bases, in that order; junction bases with no gene match: 3. Germline values: CDR1 SGHRS, CDR2 YFSETQ. This CDR3 is built from 14 residues.

This clonotype was counted many times. V gene TRBV20-1 combines with J gene TRBJ2-1; D is unresolved. The CDR3 length is 15 residues. V was trimmed by 5 bases and J by 0 bases, leaving 14 bases between them. CDR1 is DFQATT and CDR2 is SNEGSKA in the germline V gene (reference sequence). The CDR3 region has the DNA TGCAGTGCTTGGAACGGGCCGAGCTCCTACAATGAGCAGTTCTTC. It encodes CSAWNGPSSYNEQFF.

About this clonotype: A much larger clone lies a single base off, so this may be a read error. The V and J genes are TRBV10-3 and TRBJ1-1; weak D call: TRBD1 (5 bases). Germline CDR1 ENHRY, CDR2 SYGVKD. This CDR3 contains 12 residues. V lost 10 bases to trimming and J lost 4 bases, with 13 bases between them. The CDR3, as DNA: TGTGCCAGCGGAGGGGTTGGCACTGAAGCTTTCTTT. This codes for CASGGVGTEAFF.

This chain joins TRBV10-3 and TRBJ1-2, with 8 bases aligning to TRBD1. The CDR3 runs to 13 residues. V was pared by 2 bases and J by 6 bases, with 2 bases of the junction left unmatched. In germline, CDR1 is ENHRY, CDR2 SYGVKD. CDR3 region: CAISENRGNGYTF. CDR3 nucleotide sequence: TGTGCCATCAGTGAGAACAGGGGGAATGGCTACACCTTC.

The chain carries TRBV25-1 and TRBJ2-3, with D hard to call. V gave up 1 base and J gave up 6 bases, with 8 bases separating them. Germline-derived CDR1 and CDR2 are MGHDK and SYGVNS. The CDR3 spans 13 residues. CDR3 amino acids: CASSESAPDTQYF. The DNA of the CDR3 is TGTGCCAGCAGTGAATCGGCACCCGATACGCAGTATTTT.

At least ten counts were recorded for this clonotype. DNA for the CDR3: TGTGCCAGCAGCTTAATTGGGACCTCGGGGGAGCAGTACTTC. The encoded protein is CASSLIGTSGEQYF. The V and J genes are TRBV7-2 and TRBJ2-7; D tentatively reads TRBD1 or TRBD2 (5 bases each). The germline CDR1 and CDR2 sequences are SGHTA and FQGNSA. There are 14 residues in the CDR3. V lost 2 bases, J lost 7 bases, and 15 bases lay in between.

This clonotype was seen a handful of times. The gene calls are TRBV7-2 and TRBJ2-7; D is unresolved. CDR3 length: 14 residues. Per the germline V gene, CDR1 is SGHTA and CDR2 is FQGNSA. V gave up 2 bases and J gave up 2 bases, with 10 bases separating them. CDR3 DNA: TGTGCCAGCAGCTTACTTAACTTGCCCTACGAGCAGTACTTC. Its protein product is CASSLLNLPYEQYF.